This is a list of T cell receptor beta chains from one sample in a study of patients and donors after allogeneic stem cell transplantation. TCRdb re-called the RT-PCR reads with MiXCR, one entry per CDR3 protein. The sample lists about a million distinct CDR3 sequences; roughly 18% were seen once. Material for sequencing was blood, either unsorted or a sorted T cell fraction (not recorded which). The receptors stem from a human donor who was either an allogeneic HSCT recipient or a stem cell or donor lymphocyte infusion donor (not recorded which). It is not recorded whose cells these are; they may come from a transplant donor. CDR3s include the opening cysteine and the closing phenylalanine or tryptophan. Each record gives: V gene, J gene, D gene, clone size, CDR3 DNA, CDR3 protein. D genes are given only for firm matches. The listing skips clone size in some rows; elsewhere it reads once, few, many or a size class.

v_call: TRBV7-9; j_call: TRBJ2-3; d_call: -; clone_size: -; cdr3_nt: TGTGCCAGCAGAAGACTAGGAGGCACAGATACGCAGTATTTT; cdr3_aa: CASRRLGGTDTQYF
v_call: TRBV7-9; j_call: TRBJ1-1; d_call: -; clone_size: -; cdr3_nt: TGTGCCAGCAGCTTAAGCCTGGGAGGGGACACTGAAGCTTTCTTT; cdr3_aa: CASSLSLGGDTEAFF
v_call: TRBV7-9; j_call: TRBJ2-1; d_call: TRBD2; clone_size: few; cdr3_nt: TGTGCCAGCAAGAAGATTAGCGGGGGATACAATGAGCAGTTCTTC; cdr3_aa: CASKKISGGYNEQFF
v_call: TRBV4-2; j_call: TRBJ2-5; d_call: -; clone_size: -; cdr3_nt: TGTGCCAGCAGCCAAGATTCTAGTTACGAGACCCAGTACTTC; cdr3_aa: CASSQDSSYETQYF
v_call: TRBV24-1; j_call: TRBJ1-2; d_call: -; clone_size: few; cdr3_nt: TGTGCCACCAGTAGTTACTATGGCTACACCTTC; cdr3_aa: CATSSYYGYTF
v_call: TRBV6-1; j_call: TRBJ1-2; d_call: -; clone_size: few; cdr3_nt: TGTGCCAACAAAAGGTGGGGGGTTTATGGCTACACCTTC; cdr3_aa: CANKRWGVYGYTF
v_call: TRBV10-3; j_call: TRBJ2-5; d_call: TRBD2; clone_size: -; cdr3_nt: TGTGCCATCAGTGGAGGCCTAGCGGGAGGGGCCTGGGAGACCCAGTACTTC; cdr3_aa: CAISGGLAGGAWETQYF
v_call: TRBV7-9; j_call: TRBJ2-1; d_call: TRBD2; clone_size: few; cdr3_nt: TGTGCCAGCAGCCACCGGGGGGAGACCTACAATGAGCAGTTCTTC; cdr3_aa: CASSHRGETYNEQFF
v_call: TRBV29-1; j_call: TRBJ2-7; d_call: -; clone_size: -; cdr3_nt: TGCAGCGTCACCGAGGGGCCGGGAGCCTACGAGCAGTACTTC; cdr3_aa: CSVTEGPGAYEQYF
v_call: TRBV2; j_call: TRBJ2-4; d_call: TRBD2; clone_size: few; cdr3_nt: TGTGCCAGCAGTGACGGTGGCGGGGAGGGGGCCAAAAACATTCAGTACTTC; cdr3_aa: CASSDGGGEGAKNIQYF
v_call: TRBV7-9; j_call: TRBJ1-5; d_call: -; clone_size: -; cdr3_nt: TGTGCCAGCAGCTGGGGACACGACCTTAGCAATCAGCCCCAGCATTTT; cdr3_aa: CASSWGHDLSNQPQHF
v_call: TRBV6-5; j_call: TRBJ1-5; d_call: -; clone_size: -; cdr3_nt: TGTGCCAGCAGTTACGAGGGTAACGGCAATCAGCCCCAGCATTTT; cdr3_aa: CASSYEGNGNQPQHF
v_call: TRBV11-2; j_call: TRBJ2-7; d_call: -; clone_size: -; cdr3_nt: TGTGCCAGCAGCTCTACAGGACAGAACTACGAGCAGTACTTC; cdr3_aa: CASSSTGQNYEQYF
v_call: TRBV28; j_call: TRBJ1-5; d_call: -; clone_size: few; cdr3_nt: TGTGCCAGCAGTGACAGCTACAATCAGCCCCAGCATTTT; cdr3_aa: CASSDSYNQPQHF
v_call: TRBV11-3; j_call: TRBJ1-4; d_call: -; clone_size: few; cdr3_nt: TGTGCCAGCAGCCCAGACGGTTTTAATGAAAAACTGTTTTTT; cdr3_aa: CASSPDGFNEKLFF
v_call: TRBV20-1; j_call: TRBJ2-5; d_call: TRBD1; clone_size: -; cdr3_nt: TGCAGTGCTAGTAAGGACAGGGCCGTGGAGACCCAGTACTTC; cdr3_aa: CSASKDRAVETQYF
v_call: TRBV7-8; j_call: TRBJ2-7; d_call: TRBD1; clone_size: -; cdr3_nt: TGTGCCAGCAGCTTAAGGGGACAGAAGCTACTCTACGAGCAGTACTTC; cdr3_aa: CASSLRGQKLLYEQYF
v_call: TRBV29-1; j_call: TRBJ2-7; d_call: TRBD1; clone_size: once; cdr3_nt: TGCAGCGCCGCTGGGGACAGTCGGGAGCAGTACTTC; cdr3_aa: CSAAGDSREQYF
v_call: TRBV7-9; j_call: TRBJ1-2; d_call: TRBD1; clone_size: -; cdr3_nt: TGTGCCAGCACCGGGACAGGGGCGCTTGGCTACACCTTC; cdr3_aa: CASTGTGALGYTF
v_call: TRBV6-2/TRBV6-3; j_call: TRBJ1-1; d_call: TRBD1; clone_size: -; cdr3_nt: TGTGCCAGCAGTTTCCCGGGACAGCCTTACACTGAAGCTTTCTTT; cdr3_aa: CASSFPGQPYTEAFF
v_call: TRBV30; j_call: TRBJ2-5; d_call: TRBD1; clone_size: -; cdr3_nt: TGTGCCTGGAGTGTAGCCGGGACAGGGGTGGTGACCCAGTACTTC; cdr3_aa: CAWSVAGTGVVTQYF
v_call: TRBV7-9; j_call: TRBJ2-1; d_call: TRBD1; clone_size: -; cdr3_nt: TGTGCCAGCAGCCAAGCCGGGACAGGGGGGAATGAGCAGTTCTTC; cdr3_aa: CASSQAGTGGNEQFF
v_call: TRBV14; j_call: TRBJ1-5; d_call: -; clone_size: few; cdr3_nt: TGTGCCAGCAGCCAAGGAGGGGGGGCCGCCAATCAGCCCCAGCATTTT; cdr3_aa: CASSQGGGAANQPQHF
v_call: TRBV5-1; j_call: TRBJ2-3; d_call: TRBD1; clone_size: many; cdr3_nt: TGCGCCAGCAGCTTGCTACAGGGGACAGGGGTGGCCACAGATACGCAGTATTTT; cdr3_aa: CASSLLQGTGVATDTQYF
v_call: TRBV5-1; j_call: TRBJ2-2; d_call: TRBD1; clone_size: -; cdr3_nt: TGCGCCAGCGAGGGGGCGTCAAACACCGGGGAGCTGTTTTTT; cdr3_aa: CASEGASNTGELFF
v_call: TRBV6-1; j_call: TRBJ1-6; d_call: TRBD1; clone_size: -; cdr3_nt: TGTGCCAGCAGTCCGTCCAGACAGGGCCGCTCCTATAATTCACCCCTCCACTTT; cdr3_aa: CASSPSRQGRSYNSPLHF
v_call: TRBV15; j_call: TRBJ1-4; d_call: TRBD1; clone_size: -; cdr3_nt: TGTGCCACCAGCAGAGATCGGGACAGAGGGGAAAAACTGTTTTTT; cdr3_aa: CATSRDRDRGEKLFF
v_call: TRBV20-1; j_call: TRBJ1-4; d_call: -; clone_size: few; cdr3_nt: TGCAGTGCTAGACCGACAGAGAGTGCAACTAATGAAAAACTGTTTTTT; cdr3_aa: CSARPTESATNEKLFF